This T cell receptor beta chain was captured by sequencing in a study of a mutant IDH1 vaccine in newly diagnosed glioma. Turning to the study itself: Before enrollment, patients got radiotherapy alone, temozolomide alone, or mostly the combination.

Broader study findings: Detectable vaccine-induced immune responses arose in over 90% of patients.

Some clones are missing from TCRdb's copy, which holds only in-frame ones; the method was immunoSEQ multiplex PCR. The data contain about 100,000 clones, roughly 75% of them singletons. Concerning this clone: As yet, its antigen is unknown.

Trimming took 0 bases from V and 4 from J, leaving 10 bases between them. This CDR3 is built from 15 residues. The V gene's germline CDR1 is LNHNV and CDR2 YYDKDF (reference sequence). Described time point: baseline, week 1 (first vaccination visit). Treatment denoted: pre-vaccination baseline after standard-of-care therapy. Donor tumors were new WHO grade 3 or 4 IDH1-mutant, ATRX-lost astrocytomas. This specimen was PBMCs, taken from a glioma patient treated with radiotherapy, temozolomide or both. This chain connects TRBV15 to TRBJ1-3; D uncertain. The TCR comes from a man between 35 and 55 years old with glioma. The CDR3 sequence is CATSRDLGIGNTIYF. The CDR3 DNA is TGTGCCACCAGCAGAGATTTGGGGATAGGAAACACCATATATTTT.